The 21 T cell receptor beta chains below all came from one sample that was sequenced in a study of blood T cell repertoires in COVID-19. The assay was immunoSEQ multiplex PCR, and TCRdb's table has in-frame clones only and misses some. The sample contains 350,000 or so clones, around 86% of which appear only once. Sequencing input: PBMCs or T cells enriched from blood (not recorded which). The receptors here all came from a woman aged 40 to 49 with acute COVID-19.

The rearrangement links TRBV7-2 to TRBJ2-7, with D perhaps TRBD2 (5 bases). This CDR3 region has 13 residues. The germline V gene has CDR1 SGHTA and CDR2 FQGNSA. V shed 0 bases and J shed 6 bases, with 9 bases lying between them. The CDR3 bases are TGTGCCAGCAGCTTAGCGCCTAGCCCCGAGCAGTACTTC. It is translated as CASSLAPSPEQYF.

This chain joins TRBV19 and TRBJ2-3; D call uncertain. This CDR3 is built from 14 residues. The ends were cut back, 5 bases at V and 2 bases at J, with 11 bases in the middle. CDR1 is LNHDA and CDR2 is SQIVND in the germline V gene (reference sequence). CDR3 nucleotide sequence: TGTGCCAGTAGTTTTTTCGCGCCCACAGATACGCAGTATTTT. It specifies CASSFFAPTDTQYF.

The chain has TRBV14 and TRBJ2-2, with D possibly TRBD2 on 5 matching bases. Germline CDR1 is SGHDN and CDR2 is FVKESK. There are 15 residues in the CDR3. V was trimmed by 4 bases and J by 5 bases, leaving 14 bases between them. CDR3 region: CASSRGARETGELFF. DNA for the CDR3: TGTGCCAGCAGCCGGGGTGCGAGGGAAACCGGGGAGCTGTTTTTT. Full variable domain (outside the CDR3, taken from reference TRBV14 and TRBJ2-2): EAGVTQFPSHSVIEKGQTVTLRCDPISGHDNLYWYRRVMGKEIKFLLHFVKESKQDESGMPNNRFLAERTGGTYSTLKVQPAELEDSGVYFCASSRGARETGELFFGEGSRLTVL.

This chain joins TRBV5-6 and TRBJ2-7; the match to TRBD1 covers 9 bases. The CDR3 extends over 14 amino acids. Germline V gene sequence: CDR1 SGHDT, CDR2 YYEEEE. The J segment lost 3 bases and the V segment lost 3 bases, leaving 4 bases of the junction unmatched. The CDR3 DNA follows: TGTGCCAGCAGCTATACGGACAGGGGCTACGAGCAGTACTTC. Its protein product is CASSYTDRGYEQYF.

The CDR3 DNA follows: TGTGCCAGCGACACGGGAGGTGTCAATGAGCAGTTCTTC. Translating gives CASDTGGVNEQFF. The V and J genes are TRBV19 and TRBJ2-1, with 7 nucleotides matching TRBD2. The CDR3 is 13 amino acids. J was trimmed by 6 bases and V by 9 bases; bases with no gene match: 8. Per the germline V gene, CDR1 is LNHDA and CDR2 is SQIVND (reference sequence).

The chain couples TRBV2 to TRBJ1-5, with TRBD1 identical over 8 bases. CDR1 is SNHLY, CDR2 FYNNEI, per germline. V shed 1 base, J shed 8 bases, and the junction held 7 bases outside the gene matches. This CDR3 has 15 residues. CDR3 protein: CASSEGNRGVKPQHF. As DNA, the CDR3 is TGTGCCAGCAGTGAAGGGAACAGGGGGGTGAAGCCCCAGCATTTT.

The rearrangement links TRBV7-9 to TRBJ2-5; D might be TRBD1 (6 bases). The CDR3 loop spans 15 amino acids. Germline loops: CDR1 SEHNR, CDR2 FQNEAQ (reference sequence). Trimming cost V 5 bases and J 2 bases, with 15 bases left between them. CDR3 protein: CASSLTGLGQETQYF. The CDR3 DNA sequence: TGTGCCAGCAGCCTGACAGGTCTGGGACAAGAGACCCAGTACTTC. The full variable domain, rest sourced from reference TRBV7-9 and TRBJ2-5, is DTGVSQNPRHKITKRGQNVTFRCDPISEHNRLYWYRQTLGQGPEFLTYFQNEAQLEKSRLLSDRFSAERPKGSFSTLEIQRTEQGDSAMYLCASSLTGLGQETQYFGPGTRLLVL.

J is TRBJ2-1 and V is TRBV5-1; 9 bases are a match to TRBD1. The CDR3 has 16 amino acids. Germline assignment: CDR1 SGHRS and CDR2 YFSETQ. J gave up 8 bases and V 0 bases, and 9 bases lay outside the gene matches. The CDR3 protein is CASSLVGTGPLDEQFF. The CDR3 coding sequence is TGCGCCAGCAGCTTGGTCGGGACAGGGCCCCTCGATGAGCAGTTCTTC. The entire variable domain, with the rest obtained from reference TRBV5-1 and TRBJ2-1, is as follows: KAGVTQTPRYLIKTRGQQVTLSCSPISGHRSVSWYQQTPGQGLQFLFEYFSETQRNKGNFPGRFSGRQFSNSRSEMNVSTLELGDSALYLCASSLVGTGPLDEQFFGPGTRLTVL.

The rearrangement links TRBV28 to TRBJ1-4, with D possibly TRBD1 on 5 matching bases. Germline CDR1 reads MDHEN; CDR2 reads SYDVKM. Trimming stripped 6 bases from V and 0 bases from J, with 14 bases between. This CDR3 has 16 amino acids. CDR3 sequence: CASSGQGAATNEKLFF. The CDR3 bases are TGTGCCAGCAGCGGGCAAGGGGCCGCAACTAATGAAAAACTGTTTTTT.

V and J are TRBV4-3 and TRBJ1-2; 7 nucleotides line up with TRBD1. The CDR3 has 14 amino acids. V shed 2 bases and J 7 bases; nucleotides not matched to a gene: 7. Per germline, CDR1 LGHNA and CDR2 YSLEER. This CDR3 reads CASSQTGTARGYTF. The CDR3 DNA reads TGCGCCAGCAGCCAAACCGGGACAGCACGTGGCTACACCTTC.

CDR3 coding DNA: TGTGCCAGCAGCTTGGGCCAGCGGGGATTGGAGACCCAGTACTTC. It specifies CASSLGQRGLETQYF. The V gene is TRBV5-8, the J gene TRBJ2-5; 7 positions match TRBD2. This CDR3 is 15 amino acids long. Trimming cost V 0 bases and J 5 bases; bases outside gene matches: 7. In germline, CDR1 is SGHTS, CDR2 YDEGEE. Complete variable domain (other parts from reference TRBV5-8 and TRBJ2-5): EAGVTQSPTHLIKTRGQQATLRCSPISGHTSVYWYQQALGLGLQFLLWYDEGEERNRGNFPPRFSGRQFPNYSSELNVNALELEDSALYLCASSLGQRGLETQYFGPGTRLLVL.

V is TRBV7-2 and J is TRBJ2-3; TRBD2 aligns across 9 bases. V was clipped by 1 base and J by 5 bases; unmatched bases: 4. CDR1 is SGHTA, CDR2 FQGNSA, per germline. This CDR3 is 15 amino acids long. The CDR3 here is CASSLGGLALDTQYF. CDR3 DNA sequence: TGTGCCAGCAGCTTAGGGGGACTAGCATTAGATACGCAGTATTTT. Based on the CDR3 plus reference TRBV7-2 and TRBJ2-3, the full variable domain is GAGVSQSPSNKVTEKGKDVELRCDPISGHTALYWYRQSLGQGLEFLIYFQGNSAPDKSGLPSDRFSAERTGGSVSTLTIQRTQQEDSAVYLCASSLGGLALDTQYFGPGTRLTVL.

V gene TRBV3-1 (or the pseudogene TRBV3-2) combines with J gene TRBJ1-6, with D possibly matching TRBD1 (6 bases). Trimming cost V 4 bases and J 6 bases, with 16 bases left between them. The CDR3 runs to 16 residues. The V gene's germline CDR1 is LGHDT and CDR2 YNNKEL (reference sequence). The CDR3 DNA reads as TGTGCCAGCAGCCCCCGGACAGTTGTACTTAATTCACCCCTCCACTTT. Translated: CASSPRTVVLNSPLHF.

The gene calls are TRBV19 and TRBJ1-1, with TRBD1 as a possible D gene (6 bases). CDR3 length equals 14 residues. V shed 7 bases and J shed 0 bases, with 12 bases lying between them. From germline, CDR1 is LNHDA and CDR2 SQIVND (reference sequence). The CDR3 region has the DNA TGTGCCAGTAACCCCGGACAGATGAACACTGAAGCTTTCTTT. Amino acids: CASNPGQMNTEAFF.

The rearrangement uses TRBV9 and TRBJ1-2; D remains ambiguous. V lost 4 bases and J 4 bases, leaving 17 bases between the germline ends. CDR3 size: 15 residues. Germline lookup yields CDR1 SGDLS and CDR2 YYNGEE. The CDR3 nucleotides read TGTGCCAGCAGCCCGTCCTCCGGGATCCCCTATGGCTACACCTTC. Encoded protein: CASSPSSGIPYGYTF.

CDR3 sequence: CASTSGLPNTEAFF. The CDR3 DNA reads as TGTGCCAGCACGTCAGGGCTACCGAACACTGAAGCTTTCTTT. This chain uses TRBV6-1 with TRBJ1-1, with D possibly matching TRBD1 (5 bases). The V gene's germline CDR1 is MNHNS and CDR2 SASEGT. V lost 7 bases, J lost 1 base, and 13 bases lay in between. This CDR3 has 14 residues.

The chain joins TRBV4-3 to TRBJ1-2, with 8 nucleotides matching TRBD1. This CDR3 is built from 15 residues. The ends lost 4 bases at V and 8 bases at J; junction bases unmatched: 12. Germline V lookup: CDR1 LGHNA, CDR2 YSLEER. The CDR3 bases are TGCGCCAGCAGCCCCGACAGGGGAGGGATTTTGGGCTACACCTTC. Protein: CASSPDRGGILGYTF.

V and J are TRBV18 and TRBJ1-5, with a possible D match to TRBD1 (5 bases). This CDR3 is 14 amino acids long. V was cut by 3 bases and J by 7 bases, with 13 bases left in between. The germline V gene has CDR1 KGHSH and CDR2 LQKENI. CDR3 sequence reads: CASSPIAGEQPQHF. CDR3 DNA sequence: TGTGCCAGCTCACCCATAGCGGGGGAACAGCCCCAGCATTTT.

This chain joins TRBV10-3 and TRBJ2-5, with D uncertain. The end of the DNA is better explained by TRBJ2-7, so the J call may be wrong. Germline CDR1 and CDR2: ENHRY and SYGVKD. This CDR3 spans 14 amino acids. The CDR3 region has the DNA TGTGCCATCAGGGCCCACCGGAGCTCCTACGAGCAGTACTTC. It is translated as CAIRAHRSSYEQYF.

This chain connects TRBV10-3 to TRBJ2-3; TRBD2 agrees at 9 bases. CDR3 size: 16 residues. Per germline, CDR1 ENHRY and CDR2 SYGVKD. Trimming cost V 7 bases and J 2 bases; bases outside gene matches: 10. CDR3 loop: CAIKPGTSLTTDTQYF. The CDR3 bases are TGTGCCATCAAGCCGGGGACTAGCTTAACCACAGATACGCAGTATTTT.

As concerns this clone: One end of the junction does not line up with germline, which may come from a read error. This rearrangement joins TRBV7-6 to TRBJ1-4, with 8 bases fitting TRBD1. The CDR3 consists of 16 residues. Germline assignment: CDR1 SGHVS and CDR2 FNYEAQ. The CDR3 DNA sequence: TGTGCCAGCAGCCTAGCCTTCGGGACAGGACGAGAAAAACTGTTTTTT. It codes for CASSLAFGTGREKLFF.